This TCR beta chain was sequenced for a study of T cell responses to AZD1222 COVID-19 vaccine. Measured with immunoSEQ multiplex PCR; TCRdb has only the in-frame clones, and not every one. The sample carries 150,000 or so clones, roughly nine tenths recorded once. The starting material was peripheral blood, obtained on day 0 of AZD1222 vaccination. This receptor was taken from an adult in good health.

CDR3 DNA sequence: TGTGCCACCAGCTTTACCAGGGGGCATTACGAGCAGTACTTC. Translating it yields CATSFTRGHYEQYF. The chain links TRBV15 to TRBJ2-7; 8 bases map to TRBD1. The CDR3 runs 14 residues. From germline, CDR1 is LNHNV and CDR2 YYDKDF (reference sequence). Germline trimming cut 5 bases from V and 4 bases from J; bases unmatched to any gene: 7. The full variable domain, in which reference TRBV15 and TRBJ2-7 provide the parts outside the CDR3, is DAMVIQNPRYQVTQFGKPVTLSCSQTLNHNVMYWYQQKSSQAPKLLFHYYDKDFNNEADTPDNFQSRRPNTSFCFLDIRSPGLGDTAMYLCATSFTRGHYEQYFGPGTRLTVT.